The following is a T cell receptor (beta chain) sequence with its context. Clones were sequenced by immunoSEQ multiplex PCR, and TCRdb holds only the in-frame ones, with some missing. The sample consists of tens of thousands of clones, about 91% of them appearing once. This entry comes from a study of blood T cell repertoires in COVID-19. Study as a whole: Both acute and convalescent COVID-19 samples were obtained from the United States, Italy and Spain.

CDR1 and CDR2 from the germline V gene are LGHNA and YSLEER. J lost 1 base, V lost 2 bases, and 9 bases had no gene match. CDR3 length: 18 residues. The TCR sequence derives from an older man with active COVID-19. Sequencing used peripheral blood. The chain links TRBV4-3 to TRBJ2-1; 9 positions match TRBD2. CDR3 nucleotide sequence: TGCGCCAGCAGCCAAAGAGCGGGGGGTCCTCCTTCCTACAATGAGCAGTTCTTC. Translating gives CASSQRAGGPPSYNEQFF.